This record looks at one T cell receptor beta chain sequence and its context. Its antigen remains unidentified. One base away there is no much larger clone; base qualities are not given. The donors were 40 or so Caucasian individuals from Russia, aged 6 to 90 years, who were systemically healthy. Ten milliliters of peripheral blood were drawn from each donor into EDTA-treated Vacutainer tubes. Ficoll-Paque density-gradient centrifugation was used to isolate PBMCs, with at least 7 million per sample. Total RNA was extracted from PBMCs with Trizol reagent, with at least 5 micrograms obtained per sample. For every donor, flow cytometry on a PBMC aliquot measured the percentage of naive CD45RAhigh/CD27high T cells. The library was generated by 5' RACE. The sequencing machine was an Illumina HiSeq 2500. The second PCR ran for roughly 7 to 12 cycles and used a J-beta primer mix along with a sample-barcoded 5' primer. A unique molecular identifier was introduced onto each TCR beta cDNA molecule by a template-switch 5' adaptor carrying 12 random nucleotides. Each sample yielded at least 3 million CDR3-containing paired-end reads. The Mint cDNA synthesis kit, primed by a TRBC-specific oligonucleotide, was used to synthesize first-strand cDNA from all RNA. Following uracil-DNA glycosylase treatment, a first 18-cycle PCR with universal primers M1SS and BC2_uni_R was performed on all cDNA. Per the authors' processing: For normalization, 1 million high-quality reads, each with a distinct molecular identifier, were randomly selected from each sample. Instead of being binned into consensus sequences, reads with shared molecular identifiers were discarded. MiTCR, with a Q25 quality threshold and the strictest error-elimination algorithm, was used for CDR3 identification, clonotype clustering and error correction. A nonparametric unseen species model with Euler transformation was used to estimate a lower bound on total TCR beta diversity. The raw public data were reprocessed by TCRdb itself: fastp quality trimming at Q25, MiXCR clonotype calling, in-frame beta chains only. Identical CDR3 protein sequences are pooled into one entry, listed with their most common genes and DNA. V and J calls and clone size were set by TCRdb, not the authors. For this sample there are around 1,600,000 distinct CDR3 sequences; approximately 42% appear just once. The ten largest clones capture just over 4% of the sample.

The data belong to a study of blood T cells in healthy people across ages (dated by TCRdb to about 2015). Study-wide context: In model experiments, roughly one uniquely barcoded TCR beta cDNA molecule per two T cells was captured by template switching. To avoid experimental bias, donors of different ages were distributed randomly across sequencing lanes. The study measured age-related changes in TCR beta repertoire diversity using deep sequencing normalized with unique cDNA molecular identifiers. Donors were grouped into four age groups: young (average about 15 years), middle-aged (about 38), aged (roughly 67) and long-lived (around 82). Two additional independent replicas of 1 million unique cDNA reads from the same blood draw were analyzed for two donors (one aged 18 to 29 and one aged 80 or older).

V is pruned by 3 bases and J by 8 bases, leaving 5 bases of the junction without a gene match. The CDR3 spans 14 residues, from the cysteine through the phenylalanine. Solely the CDR3 DNA is kept, with 42 bases framed from the first base. The germline V gene (reference sequence) supplies CDR1 LNHNV and CDR2 YYDKDF. The full study reports these points: The CMV infection status of donors was not known, potentially confounding age-related changes in expanded clonotypes. Since profiling was done on bulk unsorted PBMCs, naive and antigen-experienced compartments could not be conclusively compared. Compared with the aged group, the long-lived group had more naive CD4+ T cells, fewer expanded clones and increased TCR diversity, suggesting age selection. Observed TCR beta diversity per million T cells fell roughly linearly with age, and a significant reduction was already apparent by age roughly 40. Estimates of total diversity based on one million sequenced T cells were considered lower bounds and underestimates. There was a strong correlation between observed TCR beta diversity and the percentage of naive T cells measured by flow cytometry.

This TCR came from a young woman in good health. The chain joins TRBV15 to TRBJ2-1; TRBD2 fits 9 bases in the junction. The sample was blood. The CDR3 loop reads CATSRGLASDEQFF. The DNA sequence is given as TGTGCCACCAGCAGGGGACTAGCCTCGGATGAGCAGTTCTTC. Beyond the CDR3, the reference TRBV15 and TRBJ2-1 genes provide the residues; the full variable domain reads: DAMVIQNPRYQVTQFGKPVTLSCSQTLNHNVMYWYQQKSSQAPKLLFHYYDKDFNNEADTPDNFQSRRPNTSFCFLDIRSPGLGDTAMYLCATSRGLASDEQFFGPGTRLTVL.